This T cell receptor (beta chain) was found in a study of human T cells and chemical hapten exposure. Whole-study context: Each week of the roughly 26-week study, patients had diphenylcyclopropenone applied to the scalp. Variability of per-sample TCR yields stemmed mainly from small differences in pooled library volume. General study points: As patch test score rose, PT1 expanded TCR counts tended to rise as well. The number of TCRs above 1 in 1000 frequency did not change after DPC sensitization.

TCRdb re-called the RACE reads through MiXCR, storing one row per CDR3 protein. The repertoire holds around 82,000 distinct CDR3 sequences, with 6% to 8.5% as singletons. Time point defined: patch test 2, 6 weeks after DPC sensitization. Regarding treatment: therapeutic diphenylcyclopropenone sensitization with weekly scalp DPC. The CDR3 is made up of 15 amino acids. CDR1 is SGHNT, CDR2 YYREEE, per germline (reference sequence). V was cut by 3 bases and J by 0 bases, with 12 bases left in between. This clonotype was detected a few times. The antigen is unknown. The source was whole blood, collected in connection with sensitization to the hapten diphenylcyclopropenone (DPC). The receptor comes from a woman in her thirties with alopecia areata. Some clones in this sample may be carry-over from other donors' samples. This chain connects TRBV5-4 to TRBJ1-1; D remains unclear. CDR3 in amino acids: CASSSEFRMNTEAFF. The CDR3 region has the DNA TGTGCCAGCAGCTCAGAGTTTCGCATGAACACTGAAGCTTTCTTT.